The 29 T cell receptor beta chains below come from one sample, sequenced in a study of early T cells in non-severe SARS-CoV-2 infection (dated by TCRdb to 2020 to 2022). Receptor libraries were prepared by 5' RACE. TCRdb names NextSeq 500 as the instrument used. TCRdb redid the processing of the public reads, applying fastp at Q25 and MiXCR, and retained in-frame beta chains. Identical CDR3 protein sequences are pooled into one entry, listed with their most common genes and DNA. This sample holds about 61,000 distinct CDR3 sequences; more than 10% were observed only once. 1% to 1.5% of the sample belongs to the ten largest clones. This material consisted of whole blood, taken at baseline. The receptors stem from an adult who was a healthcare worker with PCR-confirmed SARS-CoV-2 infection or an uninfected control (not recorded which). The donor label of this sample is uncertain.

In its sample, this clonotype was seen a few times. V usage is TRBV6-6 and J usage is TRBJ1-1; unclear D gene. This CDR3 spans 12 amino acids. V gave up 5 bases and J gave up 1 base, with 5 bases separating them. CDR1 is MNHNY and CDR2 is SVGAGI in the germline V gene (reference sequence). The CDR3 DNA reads TGTGCCAGCAGTCCGACGAACACTGAAGCTTTCTTT. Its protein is CASSPTNTEAFF.

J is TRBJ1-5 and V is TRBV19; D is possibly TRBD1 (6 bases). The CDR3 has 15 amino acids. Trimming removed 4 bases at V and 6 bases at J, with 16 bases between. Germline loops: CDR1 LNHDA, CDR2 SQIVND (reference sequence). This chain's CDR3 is CASSRTETDLQPQHF. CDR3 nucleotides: TGTGCCAGTAGTAGGACAGAGACCGACCTTCAGCCCCAGCATTTT.

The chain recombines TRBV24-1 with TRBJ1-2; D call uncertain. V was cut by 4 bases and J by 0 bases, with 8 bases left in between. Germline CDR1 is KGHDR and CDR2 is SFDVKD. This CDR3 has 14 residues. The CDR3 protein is CATSEPDTNYGYTF. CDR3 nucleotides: TGTGCCACCAGTGAGCCCGATACTAACTATGGCTACACCTTC.

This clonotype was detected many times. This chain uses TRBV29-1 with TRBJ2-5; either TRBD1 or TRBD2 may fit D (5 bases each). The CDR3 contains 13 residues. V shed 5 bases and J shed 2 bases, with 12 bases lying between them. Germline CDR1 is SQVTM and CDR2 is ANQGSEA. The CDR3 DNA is TGCAGCGTTAGACAGAGGGTTCAAGAGACCCAGTACTTC. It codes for CSVRQRVQETQYF.

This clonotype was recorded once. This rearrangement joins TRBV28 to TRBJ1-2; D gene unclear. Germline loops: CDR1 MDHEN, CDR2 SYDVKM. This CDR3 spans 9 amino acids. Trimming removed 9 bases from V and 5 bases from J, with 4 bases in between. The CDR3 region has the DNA TGTGCCAGTGGTTATGGCTACACCTTC. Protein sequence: CASGYGYTF.

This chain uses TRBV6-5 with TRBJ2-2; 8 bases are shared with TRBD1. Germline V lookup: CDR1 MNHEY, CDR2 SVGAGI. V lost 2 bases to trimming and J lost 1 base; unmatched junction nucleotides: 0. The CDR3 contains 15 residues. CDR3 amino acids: CASSYDRGNTGELFF. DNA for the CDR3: TGTGCCAGCAGTTACGACAGGGGGAACACCGGGGAGCTGTTTTTT.

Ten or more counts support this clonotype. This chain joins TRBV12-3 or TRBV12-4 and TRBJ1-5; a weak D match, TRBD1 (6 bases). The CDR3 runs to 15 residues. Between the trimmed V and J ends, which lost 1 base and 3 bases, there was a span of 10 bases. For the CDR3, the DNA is TGTGCCAGCAGTTTAGGTTTGGGGGCCAATCAGCCCCAGCATTTT. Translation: CASSLGLGANQPQHF.

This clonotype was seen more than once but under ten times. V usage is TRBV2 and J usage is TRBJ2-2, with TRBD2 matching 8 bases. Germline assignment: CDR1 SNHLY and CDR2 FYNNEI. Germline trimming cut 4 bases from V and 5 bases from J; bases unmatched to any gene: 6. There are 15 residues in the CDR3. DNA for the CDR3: TGTGCCAGCAGTGCGGCGGCGGGGGGTACCGGGGAGCTGTTTTTT. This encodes CASSAAAGGTGELFF.

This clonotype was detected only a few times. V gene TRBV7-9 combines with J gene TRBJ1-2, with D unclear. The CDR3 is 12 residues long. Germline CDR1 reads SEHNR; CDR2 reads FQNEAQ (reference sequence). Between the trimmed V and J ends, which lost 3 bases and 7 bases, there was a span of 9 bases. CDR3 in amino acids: CASSLSGSGYTF. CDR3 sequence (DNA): TGTGCCAGCAGCTTGTCAGGCAGTGGCTACACCTTC.

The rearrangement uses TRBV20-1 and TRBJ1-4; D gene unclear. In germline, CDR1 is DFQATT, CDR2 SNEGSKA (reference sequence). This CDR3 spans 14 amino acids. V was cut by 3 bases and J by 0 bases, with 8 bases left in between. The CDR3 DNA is TGCAGTGCTAGGATTGAGGCAACTAATGAAAAACTGTTTTTT. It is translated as CSARIEATNEKLFF.

The CDR3 bases are TGCGCCAGCAGCCCTACTAGCGGGGGAACCACCGGGGAGCTGTTTTTT. It translates to CASSPTSGGTTGELFF. The chain carries TRBV5-1 and TRBJ2-2; 11 bases map to TRBD2. Germline-derived CDR1 and CDR2 are SGHRS and YFSETQ. There are 16 residues in the CDR3. The V gene end was trimmed by 4 bases and the J gene end by 4 bases; junction bases not matched to a gene: 6.

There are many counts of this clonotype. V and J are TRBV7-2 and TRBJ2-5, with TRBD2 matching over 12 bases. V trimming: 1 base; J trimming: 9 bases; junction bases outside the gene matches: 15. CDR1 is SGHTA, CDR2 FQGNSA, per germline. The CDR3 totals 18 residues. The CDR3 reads CASSLDLVASGGGKAQYF. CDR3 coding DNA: TGTGCCAGCAGCTTAGATCTGGTGGCTAGCGGGGGGGGTAAAGCCCAGTACTTC. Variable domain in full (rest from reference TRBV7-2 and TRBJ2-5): GAGVSQSPSNKVTEKGKDVELRCDPISGHTALYWYRQSLGQGLEFLIYFQGNSAPDKSGLPSDRFSAERTGGSVSTLTIQRTQQEDSAVYLCASSLDLVASGGGKAQYFGPGTRLLVL.

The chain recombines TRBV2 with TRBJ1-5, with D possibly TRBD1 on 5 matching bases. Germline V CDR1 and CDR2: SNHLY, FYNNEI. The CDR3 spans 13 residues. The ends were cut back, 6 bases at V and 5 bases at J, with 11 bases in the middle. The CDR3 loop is CASRQEGDQPQHF. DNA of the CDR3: TGTGCCAGCAGACAGGAGGGCGATCAGCCCCAGCATTTT.

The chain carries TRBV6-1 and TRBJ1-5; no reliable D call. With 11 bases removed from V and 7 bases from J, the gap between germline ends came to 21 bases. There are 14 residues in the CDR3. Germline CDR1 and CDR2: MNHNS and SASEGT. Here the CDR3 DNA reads TGTGCCCCATTGGGCGGCCCACTATTCCAGCCCCAGCATTTT. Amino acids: CAPLGGPLFQPQHF.

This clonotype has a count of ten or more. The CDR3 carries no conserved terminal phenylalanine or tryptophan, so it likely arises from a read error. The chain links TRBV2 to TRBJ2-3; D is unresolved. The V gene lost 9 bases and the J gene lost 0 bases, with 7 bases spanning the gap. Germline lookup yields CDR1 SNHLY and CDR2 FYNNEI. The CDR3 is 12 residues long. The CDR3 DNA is TGTGCCAGGGAGACTAGCACAGATACGCAGTATTCT. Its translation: CARETSTDTQYS.

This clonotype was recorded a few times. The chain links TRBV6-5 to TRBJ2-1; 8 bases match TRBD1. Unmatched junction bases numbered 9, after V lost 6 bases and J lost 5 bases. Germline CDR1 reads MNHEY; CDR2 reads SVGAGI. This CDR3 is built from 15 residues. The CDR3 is CASRPTGGRNNEQFF. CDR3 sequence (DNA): TGTGCCAGCAGACCTACAGGGGGGAGGAACAATGAGCAGTTCTTC.

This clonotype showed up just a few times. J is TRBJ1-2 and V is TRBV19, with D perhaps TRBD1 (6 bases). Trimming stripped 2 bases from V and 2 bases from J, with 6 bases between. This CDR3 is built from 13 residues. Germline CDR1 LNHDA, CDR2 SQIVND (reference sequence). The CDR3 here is CASSITGNYGYTF. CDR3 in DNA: TGTGCCAGTAGTATAACAGGGAACTATGGCTACACCTTC.

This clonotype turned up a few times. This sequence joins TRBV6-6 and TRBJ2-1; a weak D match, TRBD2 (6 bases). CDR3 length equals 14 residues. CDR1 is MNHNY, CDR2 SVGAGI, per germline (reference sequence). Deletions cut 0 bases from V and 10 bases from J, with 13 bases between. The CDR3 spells CASSYSISSEEQFF. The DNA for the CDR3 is TGTGCCAGCAGTTACTCGATCTCTAGCGAAGAGCAGTTCTTC.

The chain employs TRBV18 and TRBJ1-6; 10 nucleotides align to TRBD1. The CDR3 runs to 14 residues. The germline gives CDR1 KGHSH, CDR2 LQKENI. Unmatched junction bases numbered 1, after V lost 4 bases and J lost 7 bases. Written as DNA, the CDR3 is TGTGCCAGCTCACAGGGACAGGGGAATTCACCCCTCCACTTT. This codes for CASSQGQGNSPLHF. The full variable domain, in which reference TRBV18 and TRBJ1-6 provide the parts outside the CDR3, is NAGVMQNPRHLVRRRGQEARLRCSPMKGHSHVYWYRQLPEEGLKFMVYLQKENIIDESGMPKERFSAEFPKEGPSILRIQQVVRGDSAAYFCASSQGQGNSPLHFGNGTRLTVT.

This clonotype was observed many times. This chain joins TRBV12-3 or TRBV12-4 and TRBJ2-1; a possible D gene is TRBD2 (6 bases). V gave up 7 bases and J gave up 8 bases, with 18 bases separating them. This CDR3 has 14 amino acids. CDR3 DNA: TGTGCCAGCACCGCATCGGGGGTGGGGGATGAGCAGTTCTTC. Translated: CASTASGVGDEQFF.

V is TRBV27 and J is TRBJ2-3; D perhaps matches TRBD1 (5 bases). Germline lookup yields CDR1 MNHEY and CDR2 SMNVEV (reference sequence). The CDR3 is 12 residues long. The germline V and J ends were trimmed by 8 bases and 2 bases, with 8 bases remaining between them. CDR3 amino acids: CASGHNTDTQYF. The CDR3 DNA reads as TGTGCCAGCGGACACAACACAGATACGCAGTATTTT.

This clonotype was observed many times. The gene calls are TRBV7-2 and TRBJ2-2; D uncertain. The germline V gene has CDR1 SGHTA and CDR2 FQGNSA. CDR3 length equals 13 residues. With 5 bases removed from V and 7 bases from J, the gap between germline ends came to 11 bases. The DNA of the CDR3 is TGTGCCAGCAGCCTACCGGGCCTCGGGGAGCTGTTTTTT. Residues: CASSLPGLGELFF. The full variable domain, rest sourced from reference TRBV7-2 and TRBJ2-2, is GAGVSQSPSNKVTEKGKDVELRCDPISGHTALYWYRQSLGQGLEFLIYFQGNSAPDKSGLPSDRFSAERTGGSVSTLTIQRTQQEDSAVYLCASSLPGLGELFFGEGSRLTVL.

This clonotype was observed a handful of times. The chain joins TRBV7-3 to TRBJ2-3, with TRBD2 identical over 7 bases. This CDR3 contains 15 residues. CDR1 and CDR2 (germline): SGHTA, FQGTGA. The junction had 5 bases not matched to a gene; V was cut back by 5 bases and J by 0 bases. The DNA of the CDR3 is TGTGCCAGCAGCGACCGCGGGAGAAGCACAGATACGCAGTATTTT. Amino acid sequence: CASSDRGRSTDTQYF.

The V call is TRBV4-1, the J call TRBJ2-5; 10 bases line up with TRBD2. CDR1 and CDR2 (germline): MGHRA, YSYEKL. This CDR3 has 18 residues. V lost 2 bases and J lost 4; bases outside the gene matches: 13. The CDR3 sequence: CASSQLSLAGTRGETQYF. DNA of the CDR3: TGCGCCAGCAGCCAATTATCACTAGCGGGGACCCGGGGAGAGACCCAGTACTTC.

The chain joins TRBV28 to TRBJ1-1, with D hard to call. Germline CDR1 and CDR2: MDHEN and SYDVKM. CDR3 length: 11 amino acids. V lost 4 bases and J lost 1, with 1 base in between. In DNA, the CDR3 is TGTGCCAGCAGTTCGAACACTGAAGCTTTCTTT. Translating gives CASSSNTEAFF. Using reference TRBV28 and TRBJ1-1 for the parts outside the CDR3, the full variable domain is DVKVTQSSRYLVKRTGEKVFLECVQDMDHENMFWYRQDPGLGLRLIYFSYDVKMKEKGDIPEGYSVSREKKERFSLILESASTNQTSMYLCASSSNTEAFFGQGTRLTVV.

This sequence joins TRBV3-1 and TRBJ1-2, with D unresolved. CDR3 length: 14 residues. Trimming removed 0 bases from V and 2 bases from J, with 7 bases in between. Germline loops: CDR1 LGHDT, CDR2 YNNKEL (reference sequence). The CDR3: CASSQDTFNYGYTF. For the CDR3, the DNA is TGTGCCAGCAGCCAAGACACATTCAACTATGGCTACACCTTC.

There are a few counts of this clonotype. The CDR3 protein is CASSLGAGSNEAFF. Here the CDR3 DNA reads TGTGCCAGCAGCTTAGGGGCAGGGAGCAATGAAGCTTTCTTT. The genes are TRBV11-2 and TRBJ1-1; D is perhaps TRBD1 (5 bases). Per the germline V gene, CDR1 is SGHAT and CDR2 is FQNNGV. The CDR3 runs 14 residues. The V end lost 1 base, the J end lost 7 bases, and 13 bases lay between the germline ends.

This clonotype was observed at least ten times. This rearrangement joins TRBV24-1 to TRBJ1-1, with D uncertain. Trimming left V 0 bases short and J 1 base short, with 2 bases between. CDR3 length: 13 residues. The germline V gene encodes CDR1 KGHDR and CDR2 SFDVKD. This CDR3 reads CATSDLENTEAFF. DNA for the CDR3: TGTGCCACCAGTGATTTGGAGAACACTGAAGCTTTCTTT.

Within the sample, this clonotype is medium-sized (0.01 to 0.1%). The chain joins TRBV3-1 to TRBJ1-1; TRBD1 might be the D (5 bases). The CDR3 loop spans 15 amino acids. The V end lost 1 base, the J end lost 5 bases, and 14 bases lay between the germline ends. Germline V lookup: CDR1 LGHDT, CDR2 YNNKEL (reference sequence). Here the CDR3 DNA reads TGTGCCAGCAGCCAAGGTGAGGCAGGACATACTGAAGCTTTCTTT. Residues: CASSQGEAGHTEAFF.